This TCR beta chain was sequenced for a study of CD8 T cells in ankylosing spondylitis. This clonotype occurred a few times. Its target is not known. Using quantitative 5'-RACE with molecular barcodes, the authors made TCR beta libraries. TCRdb reanalysed the 5' RACE reads using MiXCR and keeps one entry per CDR3 protein. The sample lists some 400,000 distinct CDR3 sequences, about 20% seen once, with about 16% in the top ten. This CDR3 contains 14 residues. V lost 3 bases, J lost 4 bases, and 7 bases stayed unmatched. Germline values: CDR1 SQVTM, CDR2 ANQGSEA. Study observations and caveats: Seven to nine highly homologous variants formed a TCR beta motif that appeared characteristic of ankylosing spondylitis blood. A subset of motif variants has previously been described in the synovial fluid and blood of reactive arthritis. Disease-linked clones had a CD8+ phenotype and relatively low frequency in peripheral blood. Significantly higher representation of disease-linked clones was reported for matched ankylosing spondylitis synovial fluid.

This receptor was obtained from a male donor with ankylosing spondylitis. The specimen sequenced was blood, either unsorted or a sorted T cell fraction (not recorded which). The chain is built from TRBV29-1 and TRBJ2-3; 7 bases map to TRBD2. CDR3 coding DNA: TGCAGCGTTGAGACGGGAGGAATCGCAGATACGCAGTATTTT. Protein sequence: CSVETGGIADTQYF.